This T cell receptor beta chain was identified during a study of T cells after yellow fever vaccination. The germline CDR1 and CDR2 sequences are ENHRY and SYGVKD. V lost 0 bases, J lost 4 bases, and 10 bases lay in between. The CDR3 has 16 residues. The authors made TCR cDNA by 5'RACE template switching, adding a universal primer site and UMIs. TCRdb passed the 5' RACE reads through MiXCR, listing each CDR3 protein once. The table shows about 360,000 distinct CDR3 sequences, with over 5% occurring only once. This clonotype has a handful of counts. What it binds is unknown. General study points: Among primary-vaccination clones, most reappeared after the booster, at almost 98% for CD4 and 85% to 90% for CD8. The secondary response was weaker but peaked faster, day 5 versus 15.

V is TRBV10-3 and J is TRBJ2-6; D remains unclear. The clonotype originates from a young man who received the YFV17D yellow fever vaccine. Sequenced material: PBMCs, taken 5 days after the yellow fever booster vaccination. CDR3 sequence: CAISESKGPGANVLTF. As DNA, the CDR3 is TGTGCCATCAGTGAGTCGAAAGGGCCGGGGGCCAACGTCCTGACTTTC.